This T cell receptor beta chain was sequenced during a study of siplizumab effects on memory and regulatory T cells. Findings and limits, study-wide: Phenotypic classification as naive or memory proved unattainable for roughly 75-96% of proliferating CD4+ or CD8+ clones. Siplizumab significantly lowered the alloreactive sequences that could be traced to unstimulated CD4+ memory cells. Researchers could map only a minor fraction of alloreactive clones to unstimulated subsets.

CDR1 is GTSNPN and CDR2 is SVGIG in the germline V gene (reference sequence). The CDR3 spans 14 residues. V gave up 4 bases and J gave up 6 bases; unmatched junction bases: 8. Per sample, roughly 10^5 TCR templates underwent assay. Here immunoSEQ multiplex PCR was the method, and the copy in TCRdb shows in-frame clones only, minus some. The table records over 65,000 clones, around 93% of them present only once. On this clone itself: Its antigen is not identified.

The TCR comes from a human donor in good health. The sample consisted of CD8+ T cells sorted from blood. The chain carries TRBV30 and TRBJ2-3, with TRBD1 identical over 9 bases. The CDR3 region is CAWTDRGLGDTQYF. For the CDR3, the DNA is TGTGCCTGGACGGACAGGGGATTGGGGGATACGCAGTATTTT. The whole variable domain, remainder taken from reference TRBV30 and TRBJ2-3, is SQTIHQWPATLVQPVGSPLSLECTVEGTSNPNLYWYRQAAGRGLQLLFYSVGIGQISSEVPQNLSASRPQDRQFILSSKKLLLSDSGFYLCAWTDRGLGDTQYFGPGTRLTVL.